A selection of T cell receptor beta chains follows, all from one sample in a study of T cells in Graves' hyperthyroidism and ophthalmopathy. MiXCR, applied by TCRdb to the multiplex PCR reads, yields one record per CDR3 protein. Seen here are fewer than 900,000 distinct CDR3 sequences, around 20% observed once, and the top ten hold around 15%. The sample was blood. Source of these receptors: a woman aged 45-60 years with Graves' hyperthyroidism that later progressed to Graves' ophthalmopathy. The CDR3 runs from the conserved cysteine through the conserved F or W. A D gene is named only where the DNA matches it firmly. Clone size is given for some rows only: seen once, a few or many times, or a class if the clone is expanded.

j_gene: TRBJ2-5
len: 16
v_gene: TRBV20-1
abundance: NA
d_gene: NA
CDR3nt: TGCAGTGCTTCCCGGAACCGGGGGGCCCCCCAAGAGACCCAGTACTTC
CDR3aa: CSASRNRGAPQETQYF

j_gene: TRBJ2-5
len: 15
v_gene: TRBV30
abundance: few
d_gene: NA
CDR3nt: TGTGCCTGGAGCCGGCTCGACGGGGAAAGAGAGACCCAGTACTTC
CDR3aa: CAWSRLDGERETQYF

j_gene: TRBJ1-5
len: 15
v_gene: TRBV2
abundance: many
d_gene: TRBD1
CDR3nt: TGTGCCAGCAGTCAACAGGGGGTTAGCAATCAGCCCCAGCATTTT
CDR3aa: CASSQQGVSNQPQHF

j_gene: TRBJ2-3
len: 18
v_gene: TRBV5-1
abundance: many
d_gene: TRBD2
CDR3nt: TGCGCCAGCAGCTTGGGTCGTCTAGCGGGGGGCAGCACAGATACGCAGTATTTT
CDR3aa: CASSLGRLAGGSTDTQYF

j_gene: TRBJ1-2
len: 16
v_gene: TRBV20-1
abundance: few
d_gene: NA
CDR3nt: TGCAGTGCCCCTAATGAGGCGGGGGGTTTGTACTATGGCTACACCTTC
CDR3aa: CSAPNEAGGLYYGYTF

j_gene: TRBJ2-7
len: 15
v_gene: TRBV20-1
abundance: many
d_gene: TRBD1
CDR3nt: TGCAGTGTCGAGCTTTGGCAGGGGGCCTTCTACGAGCAGTACTTC
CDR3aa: CSVELWQGAFYEQYF

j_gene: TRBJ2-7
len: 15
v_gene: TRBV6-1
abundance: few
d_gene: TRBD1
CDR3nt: TGTGCCAGCAGTCGACAGGGGAAGAGCTCCTACGAGCAGTACTTC
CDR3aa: CASSRQGKSSYEQYF

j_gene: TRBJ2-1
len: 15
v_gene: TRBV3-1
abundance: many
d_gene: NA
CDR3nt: TGTGCCAGCAGCCAAGATATAGCCTCCTACAATGAGCAGTTCTTC
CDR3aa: CASSQDIASYNEQFF

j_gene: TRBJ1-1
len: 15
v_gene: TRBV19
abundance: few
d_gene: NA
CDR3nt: TGTGCCAGTAGTCCTACTGACAGGTGGAACACTGAAGCTTTCTTT
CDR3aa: CASSPTDRWNTEAFF

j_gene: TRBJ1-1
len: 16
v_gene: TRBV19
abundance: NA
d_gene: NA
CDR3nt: TGTGCCAGTAGTATAGTAGCGACAGGAGCATATACTGAAGCTTTCTTT
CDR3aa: CASSIVATGAYTEAFF

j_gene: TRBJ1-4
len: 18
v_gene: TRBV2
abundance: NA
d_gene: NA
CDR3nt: TGTGCCAGCAGTGAAGCGGCGTCGACCGATCAAACTAATGAAAAACTGTTTTTT
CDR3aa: CASSEAASTDQTNEKLFF

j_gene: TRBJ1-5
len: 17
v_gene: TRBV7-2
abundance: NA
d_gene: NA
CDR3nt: TGTGCCAGCAGCTCCGGGTTGGGCCTAATTTCCAATCAGCCCCAGCATTTT
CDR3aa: CASSSGLGLISNQPQHF

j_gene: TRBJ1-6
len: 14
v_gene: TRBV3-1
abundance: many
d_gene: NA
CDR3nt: TGTGCCAGCAGCCAACTGGGGGTTAATTCACCCCTCCACTTT
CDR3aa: CASSQLGVNSPLHF

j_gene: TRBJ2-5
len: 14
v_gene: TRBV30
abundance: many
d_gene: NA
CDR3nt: TGTGCCTGGAGTGTAGGCCAGGGGATTCAGACCCAGTACTTC
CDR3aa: CAWSVGQGIQTQYF

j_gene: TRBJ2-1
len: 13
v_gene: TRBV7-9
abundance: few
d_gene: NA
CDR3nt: TGTGCCAGCAATTGGGAATCCTACAATGAGCAGTTCTTC
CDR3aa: CASNWESYNEQFF